The 28 T cell receptor beta chains listed next were all sequenced from one sample in a study of CD8+ T cells in alopecia areata (dated by TCRdb to the late 2010s). Library generation was performed with the immunoSEQ multiplex PCR assay. RNA was extracted from all samples and reverse transcribed into cDNA as template for TCR sequencing. As stored in TCRdb, this immuneACCESS dataset retains in-frame rearrangements with V and J assigned. A fraction of the clones does not appear; measured against another copy, unresolved V genes explain less than half of the discrepancy, and the remainder lacks a known reason. The sample includes 100,000 to 150,000 clones, with around 60% observed a single time. The ten biggest clones cover around 6% of the sample. Sample time point, as interpreted from the label and publication: around 4 weeks on oral tofacitinib. The label giving this sample's treatment or condition can be read as: oral pan-JAK inhibitor, 5-10 mg twice daily.

Material: CD4+ T cells sorted from blood, obtained at week 4, from a patient treated with tofacitinib. Source of these receptors: a human donor with alopecia areata.

This chain links TRBV7-8 with TRBJ1-5, with 7 bases lining up with TRBD1. Germline V gives CDR1 SGHVS, CDR2 FQNEAQ. This CDR3 has 15 amino acids. Germline trimming cut 1 base from V and 3 bases from J; bases unmatched to any gene: 3. CDR3 region: CASSLDDRDNQPQHF. The CDR3 DNA sequence: TGTGCCAGCAGCTTAGATGACAGGGACAATCAGCCCCAGCATTTT.

The rearrangement links TRBV5-1 to TRBJ1-1; D not resolved. This CDR3 has 12 amino acids. The V end lost 1 base, the J end lost 3 bases, and 4 bases lay between the germline ends. Germline-derived CDR1 and CDR2 are SGHRS and YFSETQ. DNA for the CDR3: TGCGCCAGCAGCTTGAAGGACACTGAAGCTTTCTTT. It translates to CASSLKDTEAFF.

On this clone: At one boundary the junction diverges from the germline segment, which might be a read error. The chain joins TRBV29-1 to TRBJ2-5; either TRBD1 or TRBD2 may fit D (5 bases each). From germline, CDR1 is SQVTM and CDR2 ANQGSEA. The CDR3 is 11 residues long. In DNA, the CDR3 is TGCAGCGTACGCGGGCCCCGGGACCTAAACTTC. It codes for CSVRGPRDLNF.

The chain has TRBV7-2 and TRBJ2-1; D ambiguous. Germline CDR1 and CDR2: SGHTA and FQGNSA. The CDR3 consists of 12 residues. V lost 0 bases and J lost 6, with 3 bases in between. The CDR3 here is CASSLALNEQFF. The CDR3 nucleotides are TGTGCCAGCAGCTTAGCTCTCAATGAGCAGTTCTTC.

Worth noting for this clone: The sample holds other DNA sequences that translate to the same CDR3. The CDR3 spells CASSLEGEQYF. Written as DNA, the CDR3 is TGCGCCAGCAGCTTGGAGGGCGAGCAGTACTTC. This chain joins TRBV5-1 and TRBJ2-7, with D unclear. V was shortened by 0 bases and J by 6 bases, with 4 bases between the two germline ends. This CDR3 region has 11 residues. Germline V gives CDR1 SGHRS, CDR2 YFSETQ.

This clone is judged medium-sized. This chain uses TRBV4-1 with TRBJ1-2; D is unclear. Trimming took off 0 bases at V and 6 bases at J, with 26 bases between the two ends. Per germline, CDR1 MGHRA and CDR2 YSYEKL. CDR3 size: 19 residues. The DNA for the CDR3 is TGCGCCAGCAGCCAAGATCCATCTCGAGCTCGGGCAACCCGCAATGGCTACACCTTC. Amino acids: CASSQDPSRARATRNGYTF.

This clone was recorded only once. The chain employs TRBV5-4 and TRBJ2-7; 13 bases fit TRBD2. This CDR3 is built from 16 residues. Germline CDR1 and CDR2: SGHNT and YYREEE (reference sequence). Unmatched junction bases numbered 7, after V lost 5 bases and J lost 2 bases. For the CDR3, the DNA is TGTGCCAGCAGTTCCGGGACTAGCGGGAACACCTACGAGCAGTACTTC. Translating gives CASSSGTSGNTYEQYF.

The V and J genes are TRBV4-3 and TRBJ2-3; 8 nucleotides align to TRBD2. The CDR3 runs 14 residues. The trim removed 4 bases at V and 4 bases at J, leaving 4 bases unmatched. CDR1 is LGHNA and CDR2 is YSLEER in the germline V gene. CDR3 nucleotide sequence: TGCGCCAGCAGCCGGGAAGCGGGGGCAGATACGCAGTATTTT. Translation: CASSREAGADTQYF.

This chain uses TRBV29-1 with TRBJ2-3; tentatively, D is TRBD2 (5 bases). This CDR3 comprises 13 residues. V was trimmed by 6 bases and J by 3 bases, leaving 13 bases between them. Germline V gene data show CDR1 as SQVTM and CDR2 as ANQGSEA. CDR3: CSVPLSGTDTQYF. The CDR3 nucleotides read TGCAGCGTGCCCCTCAGCGGAACAGATACGCAGTATTTT.

The rearrangement uses TRBV7-8 and TRBJ2-5; 7 bases are shared with TRBD2. Germline CDR1 reads SGHVS; CDR2 reads FQNEAQ. The CDR3 is made up of 14 amino acids. The V and J ends lost 4 bases and 3 bases, in that order; junction bases with no gene match: 5. As DNA, the CDR3 is TGTGCCAGCAGCTCCTGGACTAGTGAAGAGACCCAGTACTTC. It codes for CASSSWTSEETQYF.

The chain employs TRBV6-5 and TRBJ2-5; the match to TRBD1 covers 7 bases. The CDR3 extends over 13 amino acids. Per the germline V gene, CDR1 is MNHEY and CDR2 is SVGAGI. The ends lost 5 bases at V and 4 bases at J; junction bases unmatched: 4. The CDR3 spells CASSRTGVETQYF. The CDR3 DNA reads as TGTGCCAGCAGTAGAACAGGGGTAGAGACCCAGTACTTC.

V is TRBV29-1 and J is TRBJ2-5, with D unclear. The CDR3 length is 13 residues. CDR1 SQVTM and CDR2 ANQGSEA come from the germline V gene. Between the trimmed V and J ends, which lost 2 bases and 4 bases, there was a span of 11 bases. The CDR3 coding sequence is TGCAGCGTTGAACTGGCGGCACGAGAGACCCAGTACTTC. As protein: CSVELAARETQYF.

V is TRBV4-2 and J is TRBJ2-5; tentative D call: TRBD2 (7 bases). V shed 5 bases and J shed 6 bases, with 16 bases lying between them. CDR1 and CDR2 (germline): LGHNA, YNFKEQ. The CDR3 is 14 amino acids. CDR3 sequence: CASSKGEGGKTQYF. CDR3 DNA sequence: TGTGCCAGCAGCAAGGGGGAGGGAGGGAAGACCCAGTACTTC.

This clone was seen only a few times. The V and J genes are TRBV29-1 and TRBJ2-7; no firm D call. Germline V gives CDR1 SQVTM, CDR2 ANQGSEA. The CDR3 has 11 residues. V lost 5 bases and J 3 bases, leaving 8 bases between the germline ends. For the CDR3, the DNA is TGCAGCGTTAAATACATCTACGAGCAGTACTTC. Its protein is CSVKYIYEQYF.

The J gene is TRBJ2-3, the V gene TRBV7-9; 15 nucleotides line up with TRBD2. J was trimmed by 5 bases and V by 5 bases; bases with no gene match: 5. The CDR3 is made up of 16 amino acids. Germline CDR1 is SEHNR and CDR2 is FQNEAQ (reference sequence). The CDR3 DNA sequence: TGTGCCAGCAGCCTGGGACTAGCGGGAGGAGGAGATACGCAGTATTTT. Translated: CASSLGLAGGGDTQYF.

The CDR3 bases are TGCGCCAGCAGCTGGTCCGGGACAGGCAACGACGAGCAGTACTTC. It encodes CASSWSGTGNDEQYF. The J gene is TRBJ2-7, the V gene TRBV5-1, with TRBD1 matching over 8 bases. The CDR3 extends over 15 amino acids. The trim removed 3 bases at V and 5 bases at J, leaving 10 bases unmatched. Germline V gives CDR1 SGHRS, CDR2 YFSETQ. Drawing the rest from reference TRBV5-1 and TRBJ2-7, the complete variable domain is KAGVTQTPRYLIKTRGQQVTLSCSPISGHRSVSWYQQTPGQGLQFLFEYFSETQRNKGNFPGRFSGRQFSNSRSEMNVSTLELGDSALYLCASSWSGTGNDEQYFGPGTRLTVT.

The chain has TRBV10-3 and TRBJ1-1, with no clear D. The CDR3 covers 12 residues. CDR1 and CDR2 from the germline V gene are ENHRY and SYGVKD. Deletions cut 6 bases from V and 8 bases from J, with 13 bases between. For the CDR3, the DNA is TGTGCCATCAGCTCGGCGGGGTTAGAAGCTTTCTTT. Translating it yields CAISSAGLEAFF.

The V call is TRBV2, the J call TRBJ2-1; tentatively, D is TRBD1 (6 bases). This CDR3 has 13 residues. Germline V gene lookup returns CDR1 SNHLY and CDR2 FYNNEI. V lost 6 bases to trimming and J lost 5 bases, with 11 bases between them. The CDR3 is CASSSTGHNEQFF. The CDR3 bases are TGTGCCAGCAGCTCGACAGGCCACAATGAGCAGTTCTTC.

This clone was found once. The J gene is TRBJ2-3, the V gene TRBV7-2; D possibly corresponds to TRBD2 (6 bases). CDR3 length equals 18 residues. V was pared by 5 bases and J by 1 base, with 22 bases between. The V gene's germline CDR1 is SGHTA and CDR2 FQGNSA. The CDR3 here is CASSLLALLAHRTDTQYF. The DNA for the CDR3 is TGTGCCAGCAGCCTCCTAGCGCTCCTAGCTCACCGCACAGATACGCAGTATTTT.

Only a few counts were recorded for this clone. The V gene is TRBV18, the J gene TRBJ1-6; D gene uncertain. There are 10 residues in the CDR3. CDR1 KGHSH and CDR2 LQKENI come from the germline V gene. Trimming removed 4 bases from V and 9 bases from J, with 1 base in between. The CDR3 nucleotides read TGTGCCAGCTCACGTTCACCCCTCCACTTT. Its translation: CASSRSPLHF.

This clone has more than one count but fewer than ten. The rearrangement links TRBV28 to TRBJ1-4, with D unresolved. The CDR3 runs to 10 residues. Germline lookup yields CDR1 MDHEN and CDR2 SYDVKM. V was pared by 8 bases and J by 8 bases, with 6 bases between. The chain's CDR3 is CASSGEKLFF. CDR3 nucleotides: TGTGCCAGCTCGGGGGAAAAACTGTTTTTT.

This rearrangement joins TRBV5-1 to TRBJ1-1, with a tentative D call TRBD1 (6 bases). V was pared by 3 bases and J by 1 base, with 7 bases between. The CDR3 has 13 amino acids. CDR1 SGHRS and CDR2 YFSETQ come from the germline V gene. The CDR3 sequence: CASSSTGNTEAFF. CDR3 sequence (DNA): TGCGCCAGCAGCTCGACAGGGAACACTGAAGCTTTCTTT.

The genes are TRBV6-5 and TRBJ2-2; the D gene could be TRBD1 or TRBD2 (6 bases each). The germline V gene encodes CDR1 MNHEY and CDR2 SVGAGI. Trimming took off 2 bases at V and 3 bases at J, with 10 bases between the two ends. The CDR3 runs to 15 residues. The CDR3 is CASSYRGADTGELFF. Written as DNA, the CDR3 is TGTGCCAGCAGTTACAGGGGGGCGGACACCGGGGAGCTGTTTTTT.

The V call is TRBV29-1, the J call TRBJ2-5; D perhaps matches TRBD1 (6 bases). The CDR3 sequence is 15 residues long. Trimming shortened V by 3 bases and J by 6 bases, and 20 bases separated the two germline ends. Germline CDR1 SQVTM, CDR2 ANQGSEA. The chain's CDR3 is CSVDWGQGMGKTQYF. The CDR3 DNA is TGCAGCGTTGATTGGGGACAAGGGATGGGGAAGACCCAGTACTTC.

The genes are TRBV6-5 and TRBJ2-4, with D perhaps TRBD1 (6 bases). Germline assignment: CDR1 MNHEY and CDR2 SVGAGI. Trimming removed 7 bases at V and 9 bases at J, with 16 bases between. The CDR3 extends over 13 amino acids. In nucleotides, the CDR3 is TGTGCCAGCAAAGATGGACAGTTCTCCATTCAGTACTTC. It is translated as CASKDGQFSIQYF.

This chain connects TRBV9 to TRBJ2-7; D remains ambiguous. The CDR3 is 12 amino acids. Germline CDR1 reads SGDLS; CDR2 reads YYNGEE. The V end lost 4 bases, the J end lost 6 bases, and 11 bases lay between the germline ends. CDR3 sequence (DNA): TGTGCCAGCAGCCCGGCTGGCGGCGAGCAGTACTTC. Its translation: CASSPAGGEQYF.

The chain employs TRBV30 and TRBJ1-5; D perhaps matches TRBD1 (5 bases). The V gene's germline CDR1 is GTSNPN and CDR2 SVGIG (reference sequence). Trimming left V 3 bases short and J 0 bases short, with 12 bases between. This CDR3 spans 15 amino acids. This chain's CDR3 is CAWRAGRRSNQPQHF. The DNA for the CDR3 is TGTGCCTGGAGGGCGGGACGGCGTAGCAATCAGCCCCAGCATTTT. The full variable domain, with the rest looked up from reference TRBV30 and TRBJ1-5, is SQTIHQWPATLVQPVGSPLSLECTVEGTSNPNLYWYRQAAGRGLQLLFYSVGIGQISSEVPQNLSASRPQDRQFILSSKKLLLSDSGFYLCAWRAGRRSNQPQHFGDGTRLSIL.

This chain connects TRBV2 to TRBJ1-1; perhaps TRBD1 as D (5 bases). The V end was cut by 7 bases, the J end by 5 bases, with 14 bases between. The CDR3 contains 13 residues. The germline V gene encodes CDR1 SNHLY and CDR2 FYNNEI. The CDR3 here is CASTREVRTEAFF. CDR3 DNA: TGTGCCAGCACCAGGGAGGTGAGAACTGAAGCTTTCTTT.